Included here is one TCR beta chain sequence, with context. Its recognized antigen is unknown. The sequencer was an Illumina HiSeq 2000. The TCR beta cDNA libraries were made using 5'RACE template switching, a step that added both a universal primer site and unique molecular identifiers. Priming for cDNA synthesis came from the TCR beta constant segment, and two successive PCR amplification steps followed. The published analysis was carried out like this. MIGEC was used to demultiplex reads and group reads by UMI, and MiTCR was used to assemble and quantify clonotypes. To remove erroneous sequences, TCR cDNA sequences were retained only when supported by two or more reads. The tcR package was used for downstream repertoire analysis, and clonotypes were matched across fractions by CDR3 nucleotide sequence plus V segment. Antigen specificity was annotated against VDJdb with VDJmatch, allowing one amino acid substitution in CDR3. TCRdb reprocessed the raw reads; every CDR3 protein sequence is a single record, and DNA is not supplied. TCRdb's processing, not the study's, gives the V and J calls here. The sample table gives about 430,000 distinct CDR3 sequences. The leading ten clones occupy 1.4% of the sample.

CDR1 is given as SGHNT and CDR2 as YYREEE, both from the germline V gene (reference sequence). Taken from cysteine to phenylalanine, the CDR3 has 16 residues. A DNA sequence was not provided. This entry belongs to a study of T cells expressing NK-cell markers (dated by TCRdb to about 2020). For the wider study: Three sorted T-cell subsets (CD3+CD56+NKG2C+, CD3+CD56+NKG2C- and CD3+CD56-NKG2C+) from roughly 8 donors had their TCR beta-chain repertoires profiled. Among the eight sequenced donors, seven were HCMV-seropositive and one was HCMV-seronegative. The study sequenced eight donors, all healthy volunteers chosen at random: three men and five women. Libraries were sequenced as 2 x 150 bp reads on Illumina HiSeq 2000/2500, MiSeq or NextSeq.

HCMV-specific IgG was detected in serum with a commercial ELISA kit to determine HCMV serostatus. Peripheral blood mononuclear cells were isolated from blood by Ficoll density gradient centrifugation. The paper's findings and limits, for the study overall: Those dominant clonotypes were again the most abundant among CD3+CD56-NKG2C+ cells in a few donors, at about 25-60.1%. For over five donors, the dominant CD3+CD56+NKG2C+ clonotypes were among the top 10 CD8+ clonotypes and accounted for roughly 1.0-7.5% of CD8+ T cells. It remained unclear whether the expanded NKG2C-expressing T cell clones were specific for HCMV antigens.

Sequencing input: blood T cells: a sorted CD56 or NKG2C T cell subset, CD4+ or CD8+ T cells, or bulk PBMC T cells (not recorded which). This chain joins TRBV5-4 to TRBJ2-2; the D call of TRBD2 rests on TCRdb alone, since no DNA is present to check it. This sequence was found in a woman aged 50 to 60 in good health. Donor details come from another sample of the same person, matched by shared clones. The CDR3 has the sequence CASSFGLSGRTGELFF.